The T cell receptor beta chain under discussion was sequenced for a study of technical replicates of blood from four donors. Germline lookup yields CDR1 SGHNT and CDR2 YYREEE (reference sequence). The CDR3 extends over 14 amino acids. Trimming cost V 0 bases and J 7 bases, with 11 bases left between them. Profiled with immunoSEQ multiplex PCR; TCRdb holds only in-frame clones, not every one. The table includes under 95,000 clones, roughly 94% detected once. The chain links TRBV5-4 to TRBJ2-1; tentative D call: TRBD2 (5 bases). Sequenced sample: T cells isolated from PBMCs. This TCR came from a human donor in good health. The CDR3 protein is CASSLGVALNEQFF. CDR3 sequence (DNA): TGTGCCAGCAGCTTGGGTGTAGCGCTTAATGAGCAGTTCTTC.